This T cell receptor delta chain was found in a study of delta chain sequences of gamma delta T cells (dated by TCRdb to the late 2010s). According to the germline V gene, CDR1 reads GEAIGNYY and CDR2 reads EKD. CDR3 length: 20 amino acids, cysteine to phenylalanine. Solely the CDR3 DNA is kept, with 60 bases framed from the first base. The germline V and J ends show losses of 1 base and 0 bases respectively, and no gene match explains 19 bases of the junction. A note on this clone: The clone's antigen remains unknown. Base qualities are not provided; no much larger clone lies one nucleotide away.

The library was generated by 5' RACE. The sequencer listed for this sample is Illumina MiSeq. For TCRdb, the public reads were processed anew by CATT, and duplicate DNA sequences were folded into one row. The sample table lists 700 to 950 delta-chain clones, around 15% of them with a count of one. Roughly half of the sample belongs to the ten largest clones. The TCR comes from a human donor in good health. This chain is built from TRDV2 and TRDJ1; TRDD3 fits 7 bases in the junction. The J gene is absent in TCRdb and was assigned here via DNA matching to germline. Sequenced input: either unsorted cells or a sorted T cell fraction (not recorded which). The CDR3 sequence is CACDTLLGSGTVDYTDKLIF. Read as DNA, the sequence is TGTGCCTGTGACACTTTACTGGGGTCGGGTACGGTCGACTACACCGATAAACTCATCTTT.